This T cell receptor (beta chain) was sequenced in a study of CD8 T cells in Susac syndrome. With random hexamers, reverse transcription was performed on about 0.5 to 1 ug of RNA. immunoSEQ multiplex PCR amplified TCR beta CDR3 across 54 Vbeta, 13 Jbeta. TCRdb reprocessed the immunoSEQ multiplex PCR reads with MiXCR, giving one entry per CDR3 protein. This sample yields about 170,000 distinct CDR3 sequences, of which approximately 93% are seen a single time; more than 0.08% belongs to the top ten. TCR beta from blood CD8+ and CD4+ T cells was sequenced. Treatment-naive patients with stable or active relapsing-remitting disease served as multiple sclerosis controls. The clonotype originates from a human donor with multiple sclerosis. The source material was CD4+ T cells from PBMCs.

CDR3 loop: CASSPTGQTVTEAFF. The CDR3 DNA follows: TGCGCCAGCAGCCCGACCGGGCAGACGGTTACTGAAGCTTTCTTT. V is TRBV5-1 and J is TRBJ1-1, with D hard to call. Germline V CDR1 and CDR2: SGHRS, YFSETQ. The V and J ends lost 4 bases and 5 bases respectively, with 18 bases between them. This CDR3 comprises 15 residues.